The rows below give T cell receptor beta chains drawn from one sample of a study of T cell responses to AZD1222 COVID-19 vaccine. TCRdb's copy holds only in-frame clones and misses some; the assay was immunoSEQ multiplex PCR. The sample lists about 120,000 clones, roughly 93% occurring once. The sample was peripheral blood, taken 28 days after the second AZD1222 dose. These receptors were collected from an adult who received the AZD1222 COVID-19 vaccine. The CDR3 runs from the conserved cysteine through the conserved F or W. The D gene is left open where the match is weak. Some rows mark clone size as missing; the rest say once, few, many or name a class of expanded clone.

>TRBV5-1|-|TRBJ1-2|-
CASSPRRGTPSGYTF
TGCGCCAGCAGCCCCCGGAGGGGGACCCCCTCTGGCTACACCTTC
>TRBV7-3|-|TRBJ2-3|-
CASAAGPDTQYF
TGTGCCAGCGCGGCGGGCCCAGATACGCAGTATTTT
>TRBV4-2|-|TRBJ2-1|-
CASSQAVGVGEQFF
TGTGCCAGCAGCCAAGCCGTAGGCGTGGGCGAGCAGTTCTTC
>TRBV14|-|TRBJ2-7|TRBD2
CASSDGTNLYEQYF
TGTGCCAGCAGCGACGGGACTAACCTCTACGAGCAGTACTTC
>TRBV7-9|-|TRBJ2-7|-
CASSLGGRNTVSYEQYF
TGTGCCAGCAGCTTAGGGGGGCGGAACACTGTATCCTACGAGCAGTACTTC
>TRBV19|once|TRBJ1-5|TRBD1
CASSIGTGVRPQHF
TGTGCCAGTAGTATCGGTACAGGGGTAAGGCCCCAGCATTTT
>TRBV30|-|TRBJ2-7|-
CAWSNGEQYF
TGTGCCTGGAGTAATGGGGAGCAGTACTTC
>TRBV5-1|-|TRBJ2-3|TRBD2
CASVKRERSTDTQYF
TGCGCCAGCGTGAAGCGGGAGAGAAGCACAGATACGCAGTATTTT
>TRBV27|-|TRBJ1-4|TRBD1
CASRLGTGGAGANEKLFF
TGTGCCAGCAGACTCGGGACAGGGGGCGCCGGGGCTAATGAAAAACTGTTTTTT
>TRBV5-4|-|TRBJ2-7|-
CASSLSGSVEQYF
TGTGCCAGCAGCTTGTCAGGATCGGTCGAGCAGTACTTC
>TRBV19|-|TRBJ1-5|-
CASSRQSNQPQHF
TGTGCCAGTTCCCGACAGAGCAATCAGCCCCAGCATTTT
>TRBV7-9|-|TRBJ2-7|-
CASSPLPDEQYF
TGTGCCAGCAGCCCCCTGCCAGACGAGCAGTACTTC
>TRBV6-5|-|TRBJ2-7|TRBD1
CASSYTTGTGYEQYF
TGTGCCAGCAGTTATACCACCGGGACAGGCTACGAGCAGTACTTC
>TRBV27|-|TRBJ1-1|-
CASTRWGVGEAFF
TGTGCCAGCACCCGGTGGGGGGTTGGTGAAGCTTTCTTT
>TRBV15|-|TRBJ2-1|-
CATGRPVGPQPYLTYNEQFF
TGTGCCACCGGCCGGCCGGTCGGACCCCAACCGTACCTTACGTACAATGAGCAGTTCTTC
>TRBV7-8|-|TRBJ1-4|TRBD1
CASSFARGWEKLFF
TGTGCCAGCAGTTTCGCCAGGGGGTGGGAAAAACTGTTTTTT
>TRBV23-1|-|TRBJ2-2|-
CASSQSPGELFF
TGCGCCAGCAGTCAATCGCCCGGGGAGCTGTTTTTT
>TRBV7-9|-|TRBJ2-3|-
CASSSMSGEEDTQYF
TGTGCCAGCAGCTCAATGTCAGGGGAGGAAGATACGCAGTATTTT
>TRBV15|-|TRBJ1-2|-
CATSRSTGFRANYGYTF
TGTGCCACCAGCAGATCTACAGGGTTTCGGGCTAACTATGGCTACACCTTC
>TRBV11-2|-|TRBJ2-7|-
CASKTGFYEQYF
TGTGCCAGCAAGACAGGTTTCTACGAGCAGTACTTC
>TRBV5-1|-|TRBJ1-2|-
CASSLGSAVEGYGYTF
TGCGCCAGCAGCTTGGGGTCGGCTGTTGAGGGGTATGGCTACACCTTC
>TRBV25-1|-|TRBJ2-7|-
CASSASGTRGTISEQYF
TGTGCCAGCAGTGCCTCCGGGACCCGGGGCACAATCAGCGAGCAGTACTTC
>TRBV5-1|-|TRBJ2-7|TRBD2
CASSLGTSGAYEQYF
TGCGCCAGCAGCTTGGGGACTAGCGGGGCCTACGAGCAGTACTTC
>TRBV5-1|-|TRBJ1-4|TRBD1
CASSRQGSEKLFF
TGCGCCAGCAGCAGACAGGGGAGTGAAAAACTGTTTTTT